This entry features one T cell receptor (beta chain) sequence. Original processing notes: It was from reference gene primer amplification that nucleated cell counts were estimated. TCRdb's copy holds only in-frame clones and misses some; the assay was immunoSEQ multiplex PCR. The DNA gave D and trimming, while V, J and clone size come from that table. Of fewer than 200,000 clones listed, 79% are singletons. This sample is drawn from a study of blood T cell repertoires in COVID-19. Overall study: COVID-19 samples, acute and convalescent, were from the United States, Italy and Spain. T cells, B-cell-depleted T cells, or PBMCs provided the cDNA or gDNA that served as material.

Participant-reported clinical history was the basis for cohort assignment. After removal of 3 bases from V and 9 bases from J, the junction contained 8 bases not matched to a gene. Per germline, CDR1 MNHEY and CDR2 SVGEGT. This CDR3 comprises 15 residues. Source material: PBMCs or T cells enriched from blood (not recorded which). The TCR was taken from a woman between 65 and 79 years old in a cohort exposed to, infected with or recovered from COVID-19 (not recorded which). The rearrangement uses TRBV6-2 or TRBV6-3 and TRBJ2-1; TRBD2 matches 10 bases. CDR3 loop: CASSYSSSGRGEQFF. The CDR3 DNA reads TGTGCCAGCAGTTATTCGTCTAGCGGGAGAGGTGAGCAGTTCTTC.